This record looks at one T cell receptor (beta chain) sequence and its context. Its antigen remains unidentified. This CDR3 has 16 amino acids. Per germline, CDR1 MNHNS and CDR2 SASEGT. TCRdb reprocessed the 5' RACE reads and reports one entry per CDR3 protein, with no DNA. Its listing shows about 150,000 distinct CDR3 sequences. This sample is part of a study of T cells expressing NK-cell markers. Findings and caveats of the study: Of the CD8+ T cell pool in more than 5 donors, roughly 1.0-7.5% was accounted for by dominant NKG2C+ clonotypes.

Sequencing was performed on blood T cells: a sorted CD56 or NKG2C T cell subset, CD4+ or CD8+ T cells, or bulk PBMC T cells (not recorded which). The chain joins TRBV6-1 to TRBJ1-6; TCRdb proposes TRBD1, but this gene call is untestable without DNA. This sequence was found in a man aged 18-70 years in good health. CDR3 loop: CASTDSGSSYNSPLHF.